One sample yielded the 28 T cell receptor beta chains listed below, sequenced in a study of blood T cells in healthy people across ages. For the second PCR, which ran for about 7 to 11 cycles, a sample-barcoded 5' primer and a J-beta primer mix were used. TCRdb called the 5' RACE reads again in MiXCR, with one record for every CDR3 protein. The sample shows 800,000 to 1,000,000 distinct CDR3 sequences, roughly 52% of them seen only once. Sequences were obtained from blood. The receptors originated from a man aged 30-40 years in good health.

The rearrangement links TRBV3-1 to TRBJ2-1, with 11 bases fitting TRBD2. The CDR3 loop spans 15 amino acids. V was clipped by 4 bases and J by 8 bases; unmatched bases: 7. Germline CDR1 LGHDT, CDR2 YNNKEL (reference sequence). CDR3 sequence (DNA): TGTGCCAGCAGCCCGCTTAGCGGGGGGGCTTATGAGCAGTTCTTC. Translating gives CASSPLSGGAYEQFF.

V and J are TRBV14 and TRBJ1-1; D unclear. CDR1 and CDR2 (germline): SGHDN, FVKESK. The CDR3 runs 16 residues. The V gene lost 2 bases and the J gene lost 1 base, with 14 bases spanning the gap. CDR3 bases: TGTGCCAGCAGCCAAAGGTCGGTGAGGCAGAACACTGAAGCTTTCTTT. This sequence encodes CASSQRSVRQNTEAFF. The full variable domain, with the rest looked up from reference TRBV14 and TRBJ1-1, is EAGVTQFPSHSVIEKGQTVTLRCDPISGHDNLYWYRRVMGKEIKFLLHFVKESKQDESGMPNNRFLAERTGGTYSTLKVQPAELEDSGVYFCASSQRSVRQNTEAFFGQGTRLTVV.

J is TRBJ2-5 and V is TRBV28, with TRBD2 matching over 9 bases. CDR3 length: 16 residues. Per germline, CDR1 MDHEN and CDR2 SYDVKM. Trimming cost V 6 bases and J 1 base; bases outside gene matches: 9. CDR3 DNA: TGTGCCAGCAGCCGGGGCGGGGGGGTATTCCAAGAGACCCAGTACTTC. Encoded protein: CASSRGGGVFQETQYF.

The rearrangement links TRBV20-1 to TRBJ2-1; 7 bases agree with TRBD2. This CDR3 is built from 16 residues. Germline-derived CDR1 and CDR2 are DFQATT and SNEGSKA (reference sequence). V was pared by 2 bases and J by 9 bases, with 16 bases of the junction left unmatched. CDR3 nucleotide sequence: TGCAGTGCTAGATCCCGGGGGGACTCCCGTGGTGGTGAGCAGTTCTTC. It encodes CSARSRGDSRGGEQFF.

This clonotype has just a few counts. The chain uses TRBV10-3 and TRBJ2-7; tentatively, D is TRBD1 or TRBD2 (5 bases each). The CDR3 is made up of 13 amino acids. Trimming took 4 bases from V and 2 from J, leaving 9 bases between them. Germline loops: CDR1 ENHRY, CDR2 SYGVKD. The CDR3 reads CAISGDETYEQYF. Here the CDR3 DNA reads TGTGCCATCAGTGGGGACGAAACCTACGAGCAGTACTTC.

The sample holds a few counts of this clonotype. This rearrangement joins TRBV6-2 or TRBV6-3 to TRBJ1-1; perhaps TRBD1 as D (5 bases). V was cut by 5 bases and J by 1 base, with 11 bases left in between. This CDR3 comprises 14 residues. The germline gives CDR1 MNHEY, CDR2 SVGEGT. This CDR3 reads CASSVGAKNTEAFF. CDR3 sequence (DNA): TGTGCCAGCAGTGTAGGGGCCAAGAACACTGAAGCTTTCTTT.

This clonotype has a count of ten or more. The chain joins TRBV6-5 to TRBJ2-1, with TRBD1 identical over 7 bases. The trim removed 7 bases at V and 7 bases at J, leaving 7 bases unmatched. There are 13 residues in the CDR3. Germline CDR1 is MNHEY and CDR2 is SVGAGI. The CDR3 DNA reads TGTGCCAGCACCCACAGGGGTGGGAATGAGCAGTTCTTC. Residues: CASTHRGGNEQFF.

This clonotype appeared a few times. The J gene is TRBJ1-2, the V gene TRBV6-2 or TRBV6-3; TRBD1 agrees at 7 bases. J was trimmed by 4 bases and V by 6 bases; bases with no gene match: 5. The CDR3 runs to 13 residues. Germline V gene data show CDR1 as MNHEY and CDR2 as SVGEGT. CDR3 in DNA: TGTGCCAGCAGATCACAGGGGTCCTATGGCTACACCTTC. Protein: CASRSQGSYGYTF.

This chain uses TRBV3-1 with TRBJ2-1; D is unresolved. This CDR3 region has 12 residues. Per germline, CDR1 LGHDT and CDR2 YNNKEL (reference sequence). The V end lost 0 bases, the J end lost 12 bases, and 9 bases lay between the germline ends. Written as DNA, the CDR3 is TGTGCCAGCAGCCAAGACCGCCGTGGGCAGTTCTTC. It is translated as CASSQDRRGQFF.

The V and J genes are TRBV20-1 and TRBJ1-2, with 8 bases fitting TRBD1. Germline V gene lookup returns CDR1 DFQATT and CDR2 SNEGSKA (reference sequence). The length of the CDR3 is 14 residues. After removal of 3 bases from V and 3 bases from J, the junction contained 6 bases not matched to a gene. CDR3 protein: CSARDRDTYYGYTF. The CDR3 coding sequence is TGCAGTGCTAGGGACAGGGACACTTACTATGGCTACACCTTC.

The genes are TRBV7-9 and TRBJ2-7; 7 bases align to TRBD2. In germline, CDR1 is SEHNR, CDR2 FQNEAQ (reference sequence). The junction had 7 bases not matched to a gene; V was cut back by 10 bases and J by 4 bases. The length of the CDR3 is 12 residues. The CDR3 nucleotides are TGTGCCACCGAGGGAGGGAAGTACGAGCAGTACTTC. Translation: CATEGGKYEQYF.

This clonotype was detected a few times. CDR3 loop: CSANPGTGREQYF. The CDR3 DNA reads TGCAGTGCTAACCCCGGTACAGGGCGCGAGCAGTACTTC. V gene TRBV20-1 combines with J gene TRBJ2-7; maybe TRBD1 (6 bases). The CDR3 loop spans 13 amino acids. The V and J ends lost 4 bases and 6 bases respectively, with 16 bases between them. The germline gives CDR1 DFQATT, CDR2 SNEGSKA (reference sequence).

This chain uses TRBV5-1 with TRBJ2-2; no firm D call. The germline gives CDR1 SGHRS, CDR2 YFSETQ. Trimming pared 2 bases from V and 0 bases from J, leaving 8 bases between. There are 15 residues in the CDR3. CDR3 in amino acids: CASSFEHSNTGELFF. CDR3 coding DNA: TGCGCCAGCAGCTTTGAGCACTCGAACACCGGGGAGCTGTTTTTT.

There are a few counts of this clonotype. The chain has TRBV28 and TRBJ2-7; 7 bases align to TRBD2. The DNA matches TRBJ2-5 better at its end, which makes the J call doubtful. Germline V gives CDR1 MDHEN, CDR2 SYDVKM. CDR3 length: 15 amino acids. CDR3 residues: CASSFPAGVAETQYF. The CDR3 DNA follows: TGTGCCAGCAGTTTCCCCGCGGGGGTTGCGGAGACCCAGTACTTC.

J is TRBJ1-2 and V is TRBV12-3 or TRBV12-4; 7 nucleotides line up with TRBD1. The CDR3 is 13 residues long. V was pared by 6 bases and J by 9 bases, with 10 bases of the junction left unmatched. The CDR3 is CASRTRGTVSYTF. CDR3 sequence (DNA): TGTGCCAGCAGGACCAGGGGGACCGTGAGCTACACCTTC.

The gene calls are TRBV24-1 and TRBJ1-2; D call uncertain. V dropped 3 bases and J dropped 6 bases, with 10 bases sitting between them. The CDR3 runs 13 residues. Germline V gives CDR1 KGHDR, CDR2 SFDVKD. CDR3 loop: CATSDAGRDGYTF. The CDR3 DNA follows: TGTGCCACCAGTGATGCGGGTAGGGATGGCTACACCTTC.

The V gene is TRBV6-2 or TRBV6-3, the J gene TRBJ2-1, with 7 bases that match TRBD2. V shed 6 bases and J 4 bases; nucleotides not matched to a gene: 9. This CDR3 is 15 amino acids long. CDR1 MNHEY and CDR2 SVGEGT come from the germline V gene. The CDR3 DNA follows: TGTGCCAGCAGACAAATAGCGGGCGCATACAATGAGCAGTTCTTC. Residues: CASRQIAGAYNEQFF.

This sequence joins TRBV6-6 and TRBJ1-3, with 7 bases lining up with TRBD1. There are 14 residues in the CDR3. Germline-derived CDR1 and CDR2 are MNHNY and SVGAGI (reference sequence). J lost 4 bases, V lost 6 bases, and 6 bases had no gene match. CDR3 nucleotide sequence: TGTGCCAGCAGGGAGGGGGCGCGCGGAAACACCATATATTTT. Encoded protein: CASREGARGNTIYF.

The V gene is TRBV5-1, the J gene TRBJ1-4, with D perhaps matching TRBD1 (6 bases). Germline CDR1 SGHRS, CDR2 YFSETQ. Trimming left V 0 bases short and J 3 bases short, with 9 bases between. The CDR3 sequence is 15 residues long. CDR3 DNA: TGCGCCAGCAGCTTGGACAGGGCCTCTAATGAAAAACTGTTTTTT. Translation gives CASSLDRASNEKLFF.

V and J are TRBV7-2 and TRBJ1-4; no firm D call. CDR1 is SGHTA, CDR2 FQGNSA, per germline. Trimming stripped 4 bases from V and 5 bases from J, with 14 bases between. This CDR3 has 15 residues. The CDR3 DNA is TGTGCCAGCAGCTCCCCTACGACTCTGAATGAAAAACTGTTTTTT. This sequence encodes CASSSPTTLNEKLFF.

The gene calls are TRBV7-9 and TRBJ2-5; TRBD2 might be the D (6 bases). Germline V gene data show CDR1 as SEHNR and CDR2 as FQNEAQ (reference sequence). CDR3 length: 13 residues. V was clipped by 5 bases and J by 9 bases, with 16 bases between them. The CDR3 DNA reads TGTGCCAGCAGCAACTCAGGGTCGGGGGCCCAGTACTTC. As protein: CASSNSGSGAQYF.

This clonotype was detected only a few times. The chain couples TRBV4-1 to TRBJ1-2; TRBD1 might be the D (5 bases). Germline V gene sequence: CDR1 MGHRA, CDR2 YSYEKL. Trimming pared 4 bases from V and 4 bases from J, leaving 13 bases between. The CDR3 spans 14 residues. The CDR3 is CASSREGDFYGYTF. DNA of the CDR3: TGCGCCAGCAGCCGAGAAGGGGATTTCTATGGCTACACCTTC.

The chain uses TRBV10-3 and TRBJ2-2, with D hard to call. The ends were cut back, 0 bases at V and 1 base at J, with 3 bases in the middle. This CDR3 contains 14 residues. CDR1 is ENHRY, CDR2 SYGVKD, per germline. CDR3 region: CAISESGNTGELFF. CDR3 DNA: TGTGCCATCAGTGAGTCAGGGAACACCGGGGAGCTGTTTTTT.

The chain links TRBV7-2 to TRBJ1-5; D is ambiguous. The ends were cut back, 3 bases at V and 3 bases at J, with 6 bases in the middle. CDR3 length: 13 amino acids. The V gene's germline CDR1 is SGHTA and CDR2 FQGNSA. CDR3 region: CASSLMNNQPQHF. The CDR3 region has the DNA TGTGCCAGCAGCTTGATGAACAATCAGCCCCAGCATTTT.

This sequence joins TRBV7-9 and TRBJ1-3; the D is unclear. Looked up from germline, CDR1 is SEHNR and CDR2 is FQNEAQ (reference sequence). The V gene lost 2 bases and the J gene lost 8 bases, with 4 bases spanning the gap. This CDR3 comprises 11 residues. The CDR3 reads CASSLLDTIYF. CDR3 nucleotides: TGTGCCAGCAGCTTATTGGACACCATATATTTT. The full variable domain, in which reference TRBV7-9 and TRBJ1-3 provide the parts outside the CDR3, is DTGVSQNPRHKITKRGQNVTFRCDPISEHNRLYWYRQTLGQGPEFLTYFQNEAQLEKSRLLSDRFSAERPKGSFSTLEIQRTEQGDSAMYLCASSLLDTIYFGEGSWLTVV.

Note on this clonotype: Given a much more abundant clone one base away, this may be a read error. The gene calls are TRBV20-1 and TRBJ1-5, with 8 bases identical to TRBD1. The CDR3 has 18 amino acids. Germline CDR1 reads DFQATT; CDR2 reads SNEGSKA (reference sequence). V gave up 0 bases and J gave up 3 bases; unmatched junction bases: 13. This CDR3 reads CSARDRLDGTGPNQPQHF. The CDR3, as DNA: TGCAGTGCTAGAGATCGTCTGGATGGGACAGGCCCCAATCAGCCCCAGCATTTT.

The rearrangement joins TRBV12-3 or TRBV12-4 to TRBJ1-2, with a tentative D call TRBD1 (5 bases). This CDR3 spans 14 amino acids. V lost 6 bases and J lost 5, with 16 bases in between. In DNA form, the CDR3 reads TGTGCCAGCAGCTCTTCCGGGACCTATTATGGCTACACCTTC. It translates to CASSSSGTYYGYTF.

This clonotype was counted between two and nine times. The J gene is TRBJ2-1, the V gene TRBV3-1; unclear D gene. V dropped 0 bases and J dropped 4 bases, with 10 bases sitting between them. The CDR3 extends over 15 amino acids. Germline loops: CDR1 LGHDT, CDR2 YNNKEL (reference sequence). In DNA, the CDR3 is TGTGCCAGCAGCCAAGAGGGTAGCAGATACAATGAGCAGTTCTTC. It translates to CASSQEGSRYNEQFF.